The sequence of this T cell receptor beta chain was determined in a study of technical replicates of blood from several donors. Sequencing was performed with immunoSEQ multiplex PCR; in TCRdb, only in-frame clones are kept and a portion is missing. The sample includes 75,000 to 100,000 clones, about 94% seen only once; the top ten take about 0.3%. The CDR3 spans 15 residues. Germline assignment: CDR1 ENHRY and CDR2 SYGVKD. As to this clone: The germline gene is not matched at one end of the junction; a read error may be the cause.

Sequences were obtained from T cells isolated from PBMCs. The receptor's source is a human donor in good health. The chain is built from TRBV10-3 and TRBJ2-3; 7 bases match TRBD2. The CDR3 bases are TGTGCCATCAGAGAGTCGGGACTAACTACAGATACGCAGTATTTT. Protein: CAIRESGLTTDTQYF.